This T cell receptor beta chain was identified in a study of spatial heterogeneity in lung cancer. About the research overall: Combinations of a unique TCR and a UMI were tallied in raw reads, and on average each appeared more than ten times. Points from the study as a whole: Blood carried ubiquitous expanded tumor TCRs more at resection than follow-up.

The time point was: sample taken at primary tumor resection. Whole RNA, which was extracted from tumor, nontumor lung tissue or frozen PBMC, was sequenced without any cell sorting. Samples were donated by 72 untreated early-stage non-small cell lung cancer patients. Every individual TCR cDNA molecule carried its own unique molecular identifier, which allowed correction of PCR and sequencing errors. TCRdb independently ran MiXCR on the 5' RACE reads; one entry per CDR3 protein. The sample lists approximately 25,000 distinct CDR3 sequences; under 8% were seen once. This CDR3 comprises 16 residues. V was clipped by 6 bases and J by 5 bases; unmatched bases: 13. Germline CDR1 reads SQVTM; CDR2 reads ANQGSEA. Relative to its sample, this clonotype is medium-sized (0.01 to 0.1%). What it recognizes is unknown.

The clonotype originates from a male donor with early-stage non-small cell lung cancer. The source material was PBMCs, sampled at surgery. The chain recombines TRBV29-1 with TRBJ2-2; 9 positions match TRBD1. The DNA for the CDR3 is TGCAGCGTCTTCATCCCGGGACAGGGACCAACCGGGGAGCTGTTTTTT. Amino acid sequence: CSVFIPGQGPTGELFF.